Detailed here is one TCR beta chain. This specimen belongs to a study of blood T cell repertoires in COVID-19. Whole-study context: The analysed material was cDNA or gDNA that came from T cells, B-cell-depleted T cells, or PBMCs.

V lost 3 bases and J lost 5; bases outside the gene matches: 7. The CDR3 covers 15 residues. Germline V gene sequence: CDR1 SGHRS, CDR2 YFSETQ. Ages ranged from roughly 18 to 95 years, with residence in about two dozen US areas. Before being deemed recovered, Cohort 3 donors had two negative PCRs, clearance, or symptom resolution. Authors' data handling: From reference gene primer amplification, estimates of nucleated cell counts were derived. Sequenced by immunoSEQ multiplex PCR; TCRdb stores in-frame clones only, minus some. V and J calls plus clone size are reproduced from that table; the DNA served to infer D and trimming. This table holds about 300,000 clones, 80% to 90% found once.

The chain combines TRBV5-1 with TRBJ1-4; 7 bases align to TRBD1. Sequencing was done on a sample of PBMCs or T cells enriched from blood (not recorded which). This sequence was found in a young man who had recovered from COVID-19. The CDR3 DNA sequence: TGCGCCAGCAGCTGGACGGGACAGAGAAATGAAAAACTGTTTTTT. This sequence encodes CASSWTGQRNEKLFF.